This T cell receptor (beta chain) emerged from a study of human T cells and chemical hapten exposure. Overall study context: Small pooled library volume differences chiefly drove per-sample TCR yield variation.

Stated time point: healthy volunteer bleed at 6 weeks. Unfractionated whole blood yielded the extracted total RNA. The germline V and J ends were trimmed by 7 bases and 4 bases, with 8 bases remaining between them. The CDR3 length is 12 residues. Per germline, CDR1 MDHEN and CDR2 SYDVKM. This clonotype was detected many times. Single cDNA molecules in the library carried unique molecular identifiers attached during preparation. Original methodology: A per-sample median of roughly 91,000 TCRs was observed, with a range of roughly 20,000 to 750,000. TCRdb reprocessed the RACE reads with MiXCR, giving one entry per CDR3 protein. In this record, the V and J calls reflect TCRdb's handling and not the investigators' own analysis. Seen here are approximately 59,000 distinct CDR3 sequences, about 6% observed once, and the top ten hold 3% to 4%.

What was sequenced was whole blood. This rearrangement joins TRBV28 to TRBJ2-1; D is unresolved. The sequence derives from a female donor in good health. Some clones in this sample may be carry-over from other donors' samples. The CDR3 bases are TGTGCCAGCAAGGCCCAGTACAATGAGCAGTTCTTC. Its translation: CASKAQYNEQFF. Supplemented by reference TRBV28 and TRBJ2-1, the full variable domain reads DVKVTQSSRYLVKRTGEKVFLECVQDMDHENMFWYRQDPGLGLRLIYFSYDVKMKEKGDIPEGYSVSREKKERFSLILESASTNQTSMYLCASKAQYNEQFFGPGTRLTVL.